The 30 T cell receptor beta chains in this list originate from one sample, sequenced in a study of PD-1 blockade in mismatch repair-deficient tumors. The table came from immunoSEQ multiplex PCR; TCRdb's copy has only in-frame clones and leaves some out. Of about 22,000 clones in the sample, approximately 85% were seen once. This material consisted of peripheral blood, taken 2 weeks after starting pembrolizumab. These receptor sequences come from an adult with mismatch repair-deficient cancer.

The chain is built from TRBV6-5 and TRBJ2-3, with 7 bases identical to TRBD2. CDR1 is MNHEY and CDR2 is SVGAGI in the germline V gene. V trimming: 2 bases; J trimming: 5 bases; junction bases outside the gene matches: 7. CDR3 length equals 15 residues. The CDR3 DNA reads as TGTGCCAGCAGTTACCGGGCGGGAGCTTTAGATACGCAGTATTTT. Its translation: CASSYRAGALDTQYF.

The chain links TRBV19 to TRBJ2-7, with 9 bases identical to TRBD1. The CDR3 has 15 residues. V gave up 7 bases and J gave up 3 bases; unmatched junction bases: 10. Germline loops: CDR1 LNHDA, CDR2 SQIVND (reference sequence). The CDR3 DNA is TGTGCCAGTAAACCCGCCGGGACAGGGTTCTACGAGCAGTACTTC. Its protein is CASKPAGTGFYEQYF.

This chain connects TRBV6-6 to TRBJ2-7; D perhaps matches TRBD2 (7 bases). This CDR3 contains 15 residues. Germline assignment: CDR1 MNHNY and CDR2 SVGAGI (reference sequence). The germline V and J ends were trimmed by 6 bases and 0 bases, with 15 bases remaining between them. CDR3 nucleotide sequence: TGTGCCAGCAGATTACTTGGGGGGGCCTCCTACGAGCAGTACTTC. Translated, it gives CASRLLGGASYEQYF.

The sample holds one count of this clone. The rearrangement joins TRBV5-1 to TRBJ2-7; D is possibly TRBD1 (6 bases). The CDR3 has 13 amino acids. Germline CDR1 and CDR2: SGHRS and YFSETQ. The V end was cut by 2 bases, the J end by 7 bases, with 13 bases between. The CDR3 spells CASSLTGLGEQYF. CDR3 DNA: TGCGCCAGCAGCTTAACAGGGTTGGGGGAGCAGTACTTC.

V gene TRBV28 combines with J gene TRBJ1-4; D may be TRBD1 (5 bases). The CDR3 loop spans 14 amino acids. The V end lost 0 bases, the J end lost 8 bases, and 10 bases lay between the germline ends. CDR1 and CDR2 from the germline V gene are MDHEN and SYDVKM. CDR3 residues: CASSLWGVSEKLFF. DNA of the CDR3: TGTGCCAGCAGTTTATGGGGGGTCAGCGAAAAACTGTTTTTT.

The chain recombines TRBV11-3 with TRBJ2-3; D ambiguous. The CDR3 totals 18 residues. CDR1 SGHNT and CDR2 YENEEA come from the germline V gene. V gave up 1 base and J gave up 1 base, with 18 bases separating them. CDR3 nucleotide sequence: TGTGCCAGCAGCTTAGTGACGGCGGCTAGGTTGGGCACAGATACGCAGTATTTT. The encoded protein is CASSLVTAARLGTDTQYF.

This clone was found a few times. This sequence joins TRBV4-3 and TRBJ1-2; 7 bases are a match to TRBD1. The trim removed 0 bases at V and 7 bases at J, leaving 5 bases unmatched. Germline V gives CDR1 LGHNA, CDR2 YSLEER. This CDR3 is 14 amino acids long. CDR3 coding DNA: TGCGCCAGCAGCCAAGAAAAGGGGGCGTCTGGCTACACCTTC. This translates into CASSQEKGASGYTF.

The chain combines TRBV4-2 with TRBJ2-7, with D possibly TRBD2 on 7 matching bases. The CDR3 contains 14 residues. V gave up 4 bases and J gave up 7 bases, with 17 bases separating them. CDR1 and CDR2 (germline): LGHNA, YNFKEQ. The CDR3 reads CASSLAGASGEQYF. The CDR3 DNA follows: TGTGCCAGCAGCCTCGCGGGGGCATCGGGGGAGCAGTACTTC.

The CDR3 region has the DNA TGTGCCAGCAGGGCCCTAGCGGGCACGGAGCTGTTTTTT. Translated, it gives CASRALAGTELFF. The J gene is TRBJ2-2, the V gene TRBV27; 8 bases are shared with TRBD2. The germline gives CDR1 MNHEY, CDR2 SMNVEV (reference sequence). V dropped 6 bases and J dropped 10; count of bases not matched to a gene: 7. This CDR3 has 13 amino acids.

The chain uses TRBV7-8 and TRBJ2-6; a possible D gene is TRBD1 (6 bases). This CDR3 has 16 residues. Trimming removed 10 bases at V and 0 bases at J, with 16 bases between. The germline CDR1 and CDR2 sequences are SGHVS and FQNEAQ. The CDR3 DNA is TGTGCCACCGACCCAGGGGTCCTCTCTGGGGCCAACGTCCTGACTTTC. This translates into CATDPGVLSGANVLTF. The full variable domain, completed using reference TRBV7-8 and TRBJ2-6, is GAGVSQSPRYKVAKRGQDVALRCDPISGHVSLFWYQQALGQGPEFLTYFQNEAQLDKSGLPSDRFFAERPEGSVSTLKIQRTQQEDSAVYLCATDPGVLSGANVLTFGAGSRLTVL.

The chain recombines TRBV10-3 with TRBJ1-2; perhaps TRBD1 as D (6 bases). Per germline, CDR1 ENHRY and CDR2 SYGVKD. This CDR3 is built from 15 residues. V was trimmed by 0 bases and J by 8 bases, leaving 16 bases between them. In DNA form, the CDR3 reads TGTGCCATCAGTGAGTCGCAGGGGAGGGTGAAAGGCTACACCTTC. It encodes CAISESQGRVKGYTF.

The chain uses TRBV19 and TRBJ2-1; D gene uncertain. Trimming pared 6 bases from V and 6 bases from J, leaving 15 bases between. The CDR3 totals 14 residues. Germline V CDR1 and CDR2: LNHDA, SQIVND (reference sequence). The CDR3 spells CASSPMWLTNEQFF. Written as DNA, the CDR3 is TGTGCCAGTAGCCCGATGTGGCTGACCAATGAGCAGTTCTTC.

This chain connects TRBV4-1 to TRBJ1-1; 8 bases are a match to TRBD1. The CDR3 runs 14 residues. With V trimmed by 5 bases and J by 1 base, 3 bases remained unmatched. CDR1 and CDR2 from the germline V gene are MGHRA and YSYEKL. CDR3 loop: CASSSGGGNTEAFF. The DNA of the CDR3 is TGCGCCAGCAGCTCAGGGGGCGGGAACACTGAAGCTTTCTTT.

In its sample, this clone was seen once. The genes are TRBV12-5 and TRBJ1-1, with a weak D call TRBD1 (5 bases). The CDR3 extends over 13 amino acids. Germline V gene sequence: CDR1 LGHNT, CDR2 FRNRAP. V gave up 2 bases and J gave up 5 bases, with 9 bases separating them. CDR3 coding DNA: TGTGCTAGTGGTTTGCGGGGGGGGACTGAAGCTTTCTTT. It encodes CASGLRGGTEAFF.

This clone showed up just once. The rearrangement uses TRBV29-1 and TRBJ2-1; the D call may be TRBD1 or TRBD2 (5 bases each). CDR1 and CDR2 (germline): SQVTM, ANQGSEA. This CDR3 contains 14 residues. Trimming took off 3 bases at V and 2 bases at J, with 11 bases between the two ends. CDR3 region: CSVETMGAYNEQFF. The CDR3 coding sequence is TGCAGCGTTGAGACGATGGGGGCCTACAATGAGCAGTTCTTC.

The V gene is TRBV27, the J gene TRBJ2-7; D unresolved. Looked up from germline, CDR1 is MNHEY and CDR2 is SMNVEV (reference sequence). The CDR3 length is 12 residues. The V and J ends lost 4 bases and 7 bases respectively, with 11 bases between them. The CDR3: CASSSIGQEQYF. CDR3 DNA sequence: TGTGCCAGCAGTTCCATCGGCCAGGAGCAGTACTTC.

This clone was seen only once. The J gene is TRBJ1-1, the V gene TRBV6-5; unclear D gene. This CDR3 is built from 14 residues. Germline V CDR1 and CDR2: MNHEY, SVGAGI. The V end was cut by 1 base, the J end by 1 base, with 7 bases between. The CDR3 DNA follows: TGTGCCAGCAGTTACTGGGCCAAGAACACTGAAGCTTTCTTT. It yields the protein CASSYWAKNTEAFF.

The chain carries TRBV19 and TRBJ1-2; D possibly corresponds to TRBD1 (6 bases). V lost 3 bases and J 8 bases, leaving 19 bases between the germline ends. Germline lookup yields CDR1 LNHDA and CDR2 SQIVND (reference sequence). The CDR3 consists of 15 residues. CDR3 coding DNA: TGTGCCAGTAGTATCGCTGGGCGATCGGGGGCCGGCTACACCTTC. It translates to CASSIAGRSGAGYTF.

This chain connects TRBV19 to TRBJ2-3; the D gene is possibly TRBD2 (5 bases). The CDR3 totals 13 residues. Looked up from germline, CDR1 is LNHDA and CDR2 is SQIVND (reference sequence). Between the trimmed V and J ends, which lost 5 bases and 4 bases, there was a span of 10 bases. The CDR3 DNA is TGTGCCAGTAGTGTGGACTTGGCAGATACGCAGTATTTT. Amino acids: CASSVDLADTQYF.

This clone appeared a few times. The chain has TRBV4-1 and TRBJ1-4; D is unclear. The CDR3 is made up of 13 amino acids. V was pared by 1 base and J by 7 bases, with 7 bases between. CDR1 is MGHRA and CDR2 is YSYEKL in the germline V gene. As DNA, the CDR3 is TGCGCCAGCAGCCAAGTCCCAGGTGAAAAACTGTTTTTT. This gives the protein CASSQVPGEKLFF.

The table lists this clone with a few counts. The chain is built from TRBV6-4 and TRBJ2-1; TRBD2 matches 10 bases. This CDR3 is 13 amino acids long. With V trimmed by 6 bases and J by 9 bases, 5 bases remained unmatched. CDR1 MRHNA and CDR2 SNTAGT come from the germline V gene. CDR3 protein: CASSLAGVGEQFF. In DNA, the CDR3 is TGTGCCAGCAGCCTAGCGGGAGTAGGTGAGCAGTTCTTC.

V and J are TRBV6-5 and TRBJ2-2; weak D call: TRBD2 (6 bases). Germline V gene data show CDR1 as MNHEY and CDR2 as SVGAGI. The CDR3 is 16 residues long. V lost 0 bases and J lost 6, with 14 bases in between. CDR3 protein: CASSYSWRGTAGELFF. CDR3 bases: TGTGCCAGCAGTTACTCATGGCGGGGTACGGCCGGGGAGCTGTTTTTT.

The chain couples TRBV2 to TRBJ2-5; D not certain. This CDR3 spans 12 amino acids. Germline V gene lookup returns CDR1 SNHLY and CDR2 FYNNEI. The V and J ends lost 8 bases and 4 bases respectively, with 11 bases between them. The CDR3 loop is CASRRSAETQYF. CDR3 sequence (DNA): TGTGCCAGCCGCAGGAGCGCAGAGACCCAGTACTTC.

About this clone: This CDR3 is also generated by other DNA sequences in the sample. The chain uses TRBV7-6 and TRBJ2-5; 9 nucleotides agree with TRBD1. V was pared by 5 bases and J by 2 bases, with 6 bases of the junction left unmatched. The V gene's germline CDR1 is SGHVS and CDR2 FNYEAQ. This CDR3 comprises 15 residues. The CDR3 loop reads CASSLRDRAQETQYF. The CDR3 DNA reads TGTGCCAGCAGCCTCCGGGACAGGGCGCAAGAGACCCAGTACTTC.

The CDR3 protein is CASSLSTSGQETQYF. CDR3 sequence (DNA): TGTGCCAGCAGCTTAAGCACTAGCGGGCAAGAGACCCAGTACTTC. This chain connects TRBV7-6 to TRBJ2-5; 9 positions agree with TRBD2. Germline lookup yields CDR1 SGHVS and CDR2 FNYEAQ. V was pared by 2 bases and J by 2 bases, with 3 bases of the junction left unmatched. The CDR3 totals 15 residues. The full variable domain, rest sourced from reference TRBV7-6 and TRBJ2-5, is GAGVSQSPRYKVTKRGQDVALRCDPISGHVSLYWYRQALGQGPEFLTYFNYEAQQDKSGLPNDRFSAERPEGSISTLTIQRTEQRDSAMYRCASSLSTSGQETQYFGPGTRLLVL.

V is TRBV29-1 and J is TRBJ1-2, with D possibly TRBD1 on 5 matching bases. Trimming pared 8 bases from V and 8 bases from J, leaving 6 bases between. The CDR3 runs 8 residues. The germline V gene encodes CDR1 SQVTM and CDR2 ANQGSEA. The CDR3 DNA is TGCAGCCCAGGGGGCTACACCTTC. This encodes CSPGGYTF.

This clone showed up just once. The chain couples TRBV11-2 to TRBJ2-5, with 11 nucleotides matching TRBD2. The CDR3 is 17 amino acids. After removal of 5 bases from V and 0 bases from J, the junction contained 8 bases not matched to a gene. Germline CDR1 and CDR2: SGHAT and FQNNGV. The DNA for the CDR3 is TGTGCCAGCAGCATTGGGACTAGCGGAGCTTACCAAGAGACCCAGTACTTC. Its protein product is CASSIGTSGAYQETQYF.

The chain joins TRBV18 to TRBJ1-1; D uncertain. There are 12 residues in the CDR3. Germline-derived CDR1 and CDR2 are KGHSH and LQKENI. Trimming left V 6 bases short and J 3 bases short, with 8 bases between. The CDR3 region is CASSGEHTEAFF. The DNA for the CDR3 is TGTGCCAGCTCGGGAGAGCACACTGAAGCTTTCTTT.

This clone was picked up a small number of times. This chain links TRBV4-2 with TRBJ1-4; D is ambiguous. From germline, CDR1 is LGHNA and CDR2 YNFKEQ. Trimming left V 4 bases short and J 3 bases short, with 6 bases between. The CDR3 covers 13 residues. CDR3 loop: CASSLGANEKLFF. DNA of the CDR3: TGTGCCAGCAGCCTCGGAGCTAATGAAAAACTGTTTTTT.

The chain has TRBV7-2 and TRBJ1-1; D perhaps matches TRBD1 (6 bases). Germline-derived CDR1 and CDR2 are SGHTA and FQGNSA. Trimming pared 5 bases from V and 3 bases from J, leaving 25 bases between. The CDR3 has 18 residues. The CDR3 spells CASSPIGTYKNLDTEAFF. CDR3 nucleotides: TGTGCCAGCAGCCCGATCGGGACATACAAAAATTTAGACACTGAAGCTTTCTTT.